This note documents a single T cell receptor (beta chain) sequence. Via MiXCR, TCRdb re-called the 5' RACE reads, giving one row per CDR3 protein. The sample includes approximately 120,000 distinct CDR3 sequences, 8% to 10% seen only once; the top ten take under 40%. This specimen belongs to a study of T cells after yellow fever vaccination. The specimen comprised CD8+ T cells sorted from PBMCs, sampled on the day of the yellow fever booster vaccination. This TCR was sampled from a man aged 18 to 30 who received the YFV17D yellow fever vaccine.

CDR3 coding DNA: TGTGCCAGCAGCCCCTCCGACAGGGCCTTCGAGCAGTACGTC. Its protein product is CASSPSDRAFEQYV. V is TRBV7-9 and J is TRBJ2-7; 7 bases agree with TRBD1. V shed 5 bases, J shed 6 bases, and the junction held 10 bases outside the gene matches. CDR3 length: 14 residues. Germline V gene lookup returns CDR1 SEHNR and CDR2 FQNEAQ (reference sequence).